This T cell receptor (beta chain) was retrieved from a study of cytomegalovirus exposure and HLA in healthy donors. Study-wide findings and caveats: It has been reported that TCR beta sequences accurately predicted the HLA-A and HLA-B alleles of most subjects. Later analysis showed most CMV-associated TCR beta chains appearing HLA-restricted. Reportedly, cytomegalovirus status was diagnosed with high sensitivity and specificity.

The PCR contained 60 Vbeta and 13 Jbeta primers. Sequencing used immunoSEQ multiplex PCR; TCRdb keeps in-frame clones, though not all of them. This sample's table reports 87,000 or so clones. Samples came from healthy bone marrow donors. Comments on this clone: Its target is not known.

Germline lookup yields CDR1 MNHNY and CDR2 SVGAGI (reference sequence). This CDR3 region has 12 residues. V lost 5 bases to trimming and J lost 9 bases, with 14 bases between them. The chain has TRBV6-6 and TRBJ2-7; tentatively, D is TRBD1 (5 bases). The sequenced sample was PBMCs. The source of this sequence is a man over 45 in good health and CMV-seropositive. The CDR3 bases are TGTGCCAGCAGTACCCCCGCAGGGATGCAGTACTTC. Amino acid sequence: CASSTPAGMQYF.